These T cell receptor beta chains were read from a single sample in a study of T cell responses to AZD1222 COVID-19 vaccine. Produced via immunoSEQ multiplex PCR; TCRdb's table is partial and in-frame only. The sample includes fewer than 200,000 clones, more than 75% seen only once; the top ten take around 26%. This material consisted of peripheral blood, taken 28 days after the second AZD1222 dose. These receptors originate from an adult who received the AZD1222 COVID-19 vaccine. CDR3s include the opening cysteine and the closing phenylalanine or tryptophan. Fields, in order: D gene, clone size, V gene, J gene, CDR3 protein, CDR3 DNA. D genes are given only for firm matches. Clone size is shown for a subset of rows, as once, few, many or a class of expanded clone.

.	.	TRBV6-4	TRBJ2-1	CASSETRGNEQFF	TGTGCCAGCAGTGAAACACGCGGGAATGAGCAGTTCTTC
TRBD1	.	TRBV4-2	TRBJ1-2	CASSQDNRDRGSLDYGYTF	TGTGCCAGCAGCCAAGATAATCGCGACAGGGGGAGCCTCGACTATGGCTACACCTTC
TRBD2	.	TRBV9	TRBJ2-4	CASSVGSAGGNIQYF	TGTGCCAGCAGCGTAGGATCAGCGGGGGGAAACATTCAGTACTTC
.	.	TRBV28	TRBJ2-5	CASSLIPGHQGETQYF	TGTGCCAGCAGTTTAATTCCGGGACATCAAGGGGAGACCCAGTACTTC
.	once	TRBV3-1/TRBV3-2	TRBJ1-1	CASSQANTEAFF	TGTGCCAGCAGCCAGGCGAACACTGAAGCTTTCTTT
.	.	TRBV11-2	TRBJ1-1	CASSLGGYNTEAFF	TGTGCCAGCAGCTTAGGAGGGTACAACACTGAAGCTTTCTTT
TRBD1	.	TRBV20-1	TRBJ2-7	CSASDRGTYEQYF	TGCAGTGCTAGTGACAGGGGCACCTACGAGCAGTACTTC
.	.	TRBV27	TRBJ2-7	CASSPTRAPFEQYF	TGTGCCAGCAGTCCAACTAGAGCTCCCTTCGAGCAGTACTTC
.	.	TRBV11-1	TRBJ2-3	CASSLLGQGSTDTQYF	TGTGCCAGCAGCTTACTGGGGCAGGGCAGCACAGATACGCAGTATTTT
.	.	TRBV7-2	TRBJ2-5	CASSITETQYF	TGTGCCAGCAGCATAACGGAGACCCAGTACTTC
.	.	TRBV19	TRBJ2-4	CASRKGMPGPPKDIQYF	TGTGCCAGTAGGAAAGGAATGCCCGGTCCCCCGAAGGACATTCAGTACTTC
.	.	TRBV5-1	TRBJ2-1	CASSLQAGGGTGNEQFF	TGCGCCAGCAGCTTGCAGGCCGGGGGCGGGACTGGCAATGAGCAGTTCTTC
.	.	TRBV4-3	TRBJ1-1	CASSQDSGGLDEAFF	TGCGCCAGCAGCCAAGATTCCGGAGGGTTGGATGAAGCTTTCTTT
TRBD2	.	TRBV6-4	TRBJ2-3	CASSEGTSGYTQYF	TGTGCCAGCAGTGAGGGGACTAGCGGATATACGCAGTATTTT
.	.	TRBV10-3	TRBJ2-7	CAISDLSRERPYEQYF	TGTGCCATCAGTGACCTTTCAAGGGAACGTCCCTACGAGCAGTACTTC
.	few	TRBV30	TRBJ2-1	CAWSVKAEQFF	TGTGCCTGGAGTGTAAAGGCCGAGCAGTTCTTC
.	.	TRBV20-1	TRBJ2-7	CSAPAGEQYF	TGCAGTGCTCCAGCTGGCGAGCAGTACTTC
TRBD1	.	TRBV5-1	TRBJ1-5	CASSPGQGRGQPQHF	TGCGCCAGCAGTCCAGGACAGGGACGTGGTCAGCCCCAGCATTTT
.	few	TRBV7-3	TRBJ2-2	CASEQRTNTGELFF	TGTGCCAGCGAGCAGCGGACGAACACCGGGGAGCTGTTTTTT
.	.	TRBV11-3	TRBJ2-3	CASRPDGGSTDTQYF	TGTGCCAGCAGACCAGATGGCGGGAGCACAGATACGCAGTATTTT
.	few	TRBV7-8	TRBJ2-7	CASSLVQGPYEQYF	TGTGCCAGCAGCTTAGTACAGGGACCCTACGAGCAGTACTTC
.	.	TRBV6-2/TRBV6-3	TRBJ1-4	CASSSWGTNEKLFF	TGTGCCAGCAGTTCCTGGGGTACCAATGAAAAACTGTTTTTT
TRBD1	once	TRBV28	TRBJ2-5	CASSPRQGGETQYF	TGTGCCAGCAGTCCTAGACAGGGGGGAGAGACCCAGTACTTC
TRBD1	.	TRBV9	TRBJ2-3	CASSVRDRESDTQYF	TGTGCCAGCAGCGTAAGGGACAGGGAATCAGATACGCAGTATTTT
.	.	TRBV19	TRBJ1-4	CASSIYPYTEKLFF	TGTGCCAGTAGTATTTATCCCTATACTGAAAAACTGTTTTTT
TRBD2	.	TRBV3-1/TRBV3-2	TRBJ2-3	CASSQWIAGGTDTQYF	TGTGCCAGCAGCCAATGGATAGCGGGGGGTACAGATACGCAGTATTTT
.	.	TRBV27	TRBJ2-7	CADKAGAHEQYF	TGTGCCGACAAAGCAGGGGCTCACGAGCAGTACTTC
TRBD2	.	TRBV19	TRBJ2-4	CASRGVLASGRGAAKNIQYF	TGTGCCAGTAGGGGCGTTTTGGCCAGCGGGAGGGGAGCCGCCAAAAACATTCAGTACTTC
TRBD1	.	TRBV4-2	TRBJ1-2	CASSQETGADYGYTF	TGTGCCAGCAGCCAGGAAACAGGGGCAGACTATGGCTACACCTTC
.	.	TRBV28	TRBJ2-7	CASSFSSSNPSYEQYF	TGTGCCAGCAGTTTTTCTTCCTCCAACCCCTCCTACGAGCAGTACTTC
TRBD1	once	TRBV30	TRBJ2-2	CACPHTSTGGRELFF	TGTGCCTGCCCTCACACCTCGACAGGGGGCCGGGAGCTGTTTTTT
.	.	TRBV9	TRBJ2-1	CASSPWGEDYNEQFF	TGTGCCAGCAGCCCTTGGGGGGAGGACTACAATGAGCAGTTCTTC
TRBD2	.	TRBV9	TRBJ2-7	CASSHKTSGLSYEQYF	TGTGCCAGCAGCCACAAGACTAGCGGGCTCTCCTACGAGCAGTACTTC
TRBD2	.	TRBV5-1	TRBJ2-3	CASSTGLAGVDTQYF	TGCGCCAGCAGCACGGGACTAGCGGGAGTAGATACGCAGTATTTT
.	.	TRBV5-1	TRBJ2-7	CASSWQEGYEQYF	TGCGCCAGCAGCTGGCAGGAAGGCTACGAGCAGTACTTC
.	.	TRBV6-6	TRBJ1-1	CASSYPRGRTTEAFF	TGTGCCAGCAGTTACCCCCGCGGACGGACCACTGAAGCTTTCTTT
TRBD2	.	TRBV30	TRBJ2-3	CAWSDPGLAASTDTQYF	TGTGCCTGGAGTGACCCGGGACTAGCGGCTAGCACAGATACGCAGTATTTT
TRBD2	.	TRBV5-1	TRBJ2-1	CASSLGQTSGTDEQFF	TGCGCCAGCAGCTTGGGCCAGACTAGCGGGACCGATGAGCAGTTCTTC
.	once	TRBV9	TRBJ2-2	CASRVGINTGELFF	TGTGCCAGCAGGGTAGGGATTAACACCGGGGAGCTGTTTTTT
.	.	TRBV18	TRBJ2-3	CASSPLGPPSTDTQYF	TGTGCCAGCTCACCACTGGGACCCCCCAGCACAGATACGCAGTATTTT
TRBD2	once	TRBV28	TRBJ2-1	CASTLGGVAGYNEQFF	TGTGCCAGCACCCTCGGGGGAGTAGCGGGCTACAATGAGCAGTTCTTC
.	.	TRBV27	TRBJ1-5	CASSRRATGSNQPQHF	TGTGCCAGCAGTCGTCGGGCCACCGGAAGCAATCAGCCCCAGCATTTT
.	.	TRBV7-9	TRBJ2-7	CASSSAYEQYF	TGTGCCAGCAGCTCCGCCTACGAGCAGTACTTC
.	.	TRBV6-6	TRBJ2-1	CASSYSPADSYNEQFF	TGTGCCAGCAGTTACTCGCCAGCGGACAGTTACAATGAGCAGTTCTTC
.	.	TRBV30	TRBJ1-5	CAWRTEQGQPQHF	TGTGCCTGGCGGACGGAGCAGGGTCAGCCCCAGCATTTT
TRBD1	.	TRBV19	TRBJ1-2	CASRRRDRDYGYTF	TGTGCCAGTAGAAGAAGGGACAGAGACTATGGCTACACCTTC
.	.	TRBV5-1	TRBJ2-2	CASSSGPPGELFF	TGCGCCAGCAGCTCTGGCCCACCCGGGGAGCTGTTTTTT
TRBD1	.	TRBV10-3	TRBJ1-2	CAISDRGQGDYGYTF	TGTGCCATCAGTGACCGAGGACAGGGAGACTATGGCTACACCTTC
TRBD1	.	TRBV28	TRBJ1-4	CASSLFDRGNEKLFF	TGTGCCAGCAGTTTATTCGACAGGGGTAATGAAAAACTGTTTTTT